The next 7 T cell receptor beta chains were all read from a single sample in a study of early T cells in non-severe SARS-CoV-2 infection. MiXCR was run by TCRdb on the 5' RACE reads, yielding one entry per CDR3 protein. Of 68,000 or so distinct CDR3 sequences listed, under 13% were seen once; the top ten hold 6.4%. Sequences were obtained from whole blood. The receptors were sampled from an adult who was a healthcare worker with PCR-confirmed SARS-CoV-2 infection or an uninfected control (not recorded which).

There are a few counts of this clonotype. The chain carries TRBV6-4 and TRBJ1-4; D is uncertain. CDR1 and CDR2 (germline): MRHNA, SNTAGT. The CDR3 consists of 16 residues. Trimming shortened V by 4 bases and J by 9 bases, and 21 bases separated the two germline ends. Here the CDR3 DNA reads TGTGCCAGCAGTGGGACCGGCCCCGTCGAGGGAAAAAAACTGTTTTTT. It yields the protein CASSGTGPVEGKKLFF.

This clonotype was seen at least ten times. V gene TRBV7-9 combines with J gene TRBJ2-7; no clear D. The CDR3 runs 12 residues. Germline CDR1 SEHNR, CDR2 FQNEAQ (reference sequence). With 5 bases removed from V and 5 bases from J, the gap between germline ends came to 10 bases. CDR3 sequence: CASSPRPHEQYF. DNA for the CDR3: TGTGCCAGCAGCCCCCGGCCGCACGAGCAGTACTTC.

This clonotype showed up just a few times. CDR3 in DNA: TGTGCCAGTAGTATGTTCCCCCCGCTCGGGCTAGCAGACACAGATACGCAGTATTTT. It codes for CASSMFPPLGLADTDTQYF. This chain joins TRBV19 and TRBJ2-3; weak D call: TRBD2 (5 bases). Trimming stripped 3 bases from V and 2 bases from J, with 24 bases between. From germline, CDR1 is LNHDA and CDR2 SQIVND (reference sequence). The CDR3 extends over 19 amino acids.

The rearrangement uses TRBV20-1 and TRBJ2-7, with TRBD1 matching over 11 bases. The CDR3 is 13 amino acids. The trim removed 6 bases at V and 4 bases at J, leaving 5 bases unmatched. Germline loops: CDR1 DFQATT, CDR2 SNEGSKA (reference sequence). CDR3 bases: TGCAGTGCCCGTGGGACAGGGGGTTACGAGCAGTACTTC. Its protein is CSARGTGGYEQYF.

This clonotype was detected ten times or more. The chain has TRBV5-5 and TRBJ2-1; 10 bases agree with TRBD2. Germline V gene lookup returns CDR1 SGHKS and CDR2 YYEKEE (reference sequence). The length of the CDR3 is 16 residues. V dropped 1 base and J dropped 4; count of bases not matched to a gene: 5. The CDR3 region is CASSLSASGSYNEQFF. The CDR3, as DNA: TGTGCCAGCAGCTTGTCCGCTAGCGGGAGTTACAATGAGCAGTTCTTC.

This clonotype occurred a few times. DNA for the CDR3: TGTGCCAGCAGTATGTGGGAGGCCAACACCGGGGAGCTGTTTTTT. The encoded protein is CASSMWEANTGELFF. The J gene is TRBJ2-2, the V gene TRBV12-3 or TRBV12-4, with TRBD2 as a possible D gene (6 bases). V lost 5 bases and J lost 2, with 12 bases in between. This CDR3 has 15 residues.

The V call is TRBV20-1, the J call TRBJ2-1, with 9 nucleotides matching TRBD1. The V segment lost 3 bases and the J segment 12 bases; nucleotides outside the gene matches: 12. Germline CDR1 and CDR2: DFQATT and SNEGSKA (reference sequence). There are 14 residues in the CDR3. The CDR3 is CSASYTQGAPRQFF. In nucleotides, the CDR3 is TGCAGTGCTAGTTACACACAGGGGGCGCCTCGGCAGTTCTTC.